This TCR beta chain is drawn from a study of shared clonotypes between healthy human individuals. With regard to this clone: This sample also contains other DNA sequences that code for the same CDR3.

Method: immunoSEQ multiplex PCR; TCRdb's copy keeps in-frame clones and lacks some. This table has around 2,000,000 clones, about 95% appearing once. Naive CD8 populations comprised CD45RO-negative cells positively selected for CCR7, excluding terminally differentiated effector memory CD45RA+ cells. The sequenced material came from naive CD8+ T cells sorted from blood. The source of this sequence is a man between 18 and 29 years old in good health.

The CDR3 DNA sequence: TGTGCCAGCAGTTTGGGCAGCTACGAGCAGTACTTC. It codes for CASSLGSYEQYF. The chain recombines TRBV28 with TRBJ2-7; D ambiguous. CDR1 is MDHEN and CDR2 is SYDVKM in the germline V gene. The CDR3 is 12 residues long. The V end was cut by 3 bases, the J end by 3 bases, with 6 bases between.